This TCR beta chain was recorded in a study of cytomegalovirus exposure and HLA in healthy donors. Study findings and constraints: With high specificity and sensitivity, the classifier reportedly diagnosed cytomegalovirus status. Productive rates of about 87% or about 30% were seen for most TCR beta V segments in an earlier analysis. TCR beta chain V- and J-gene trimming was linked, in a later analysis, to a missense variant in DCLRE1C.

Regarding this clone: Its specificity is not known.

Germline V lookup: CDR1 SGHDN, CDR2 FVKESK. The CDR3 is 13 residues long. V lost 4 bases and J 4 bases, leaving 10 bases between the germline ends. Donors sampled were nominally healthy, though unrecorded immune exposures were likely. PCR primers comprised 60 Vbeta and 13 Jbeta primers. Here immunoSEQ multiplex PCR was the method, and the copy in TCRdb shows in-frame clones only, minus some. The data contain some 150,000 clones, around 74% of them singletons. This TCR was sampled from a man between 45 and 60 years old in good health and CMV-seropositive. Sequencing was performed on PBMCs. This rearrangement joins TRBV14 to TRBJ1-2, with D possibly TRBD1 on 5 matching bases. CDR3 nucleotide sequence: TGTGCCAGCAGCCCAGGGACTAGCTATGGCTACACCTTC. Amino acid sequence: CASSPGTSYGYTF.